The clone carrying this TCR beta chain was counted many times. What it binds is not known. This entry belongs to a study of Graves' ophthalmopathy and Graves' hyperthyroidism. General study findings and limits: The model achieved about 67% sensitivity and roughly 79% specificity for ophthalmopathy progression.

RNA served as the template for amplifying TCR beta CDR3 regions. RT-PCR in the first round used HTBI primers; a second-round multiplex PCR followed. MiXCR, run by TCRdb on the multiplex PCR reads, gives a single entry per CDR3 protein. The sample holds about 400,000 distinct CDR3 sequences, around a fifth seen once. The V gene's germline CDR1 is SQVTM and CDR2 ANQGSEA. Trimming shortened V by 6 bases and J by 6 bases, and 14 bases separated the two germline ends. The CDR3 loop spans 12 amino acids. This receptor was identified in a woman in her late teens or twenties with stable Graves' hyperthyroidism. The J gene is TRBJ1-2, the V gene TRBV29-1; perhaps TRBD1 as D (5 bases). The specimen sequenced was peripheral blood. The CDR3 nucleotides read TGCAGCGTCGTCGTTTTGGGGGATGGCTACACCTTC. Translating gives CSVVVLGDGYTF.